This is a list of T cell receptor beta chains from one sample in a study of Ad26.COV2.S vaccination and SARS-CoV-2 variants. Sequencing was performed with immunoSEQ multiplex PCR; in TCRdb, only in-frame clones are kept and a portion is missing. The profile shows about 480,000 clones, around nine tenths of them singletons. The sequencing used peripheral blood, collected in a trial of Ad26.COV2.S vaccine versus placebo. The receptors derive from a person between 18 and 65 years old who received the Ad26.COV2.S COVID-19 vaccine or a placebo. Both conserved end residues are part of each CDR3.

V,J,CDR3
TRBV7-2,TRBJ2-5,CASSLDRVQETQYF
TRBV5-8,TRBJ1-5,CASRPRGSYSNQPQHF
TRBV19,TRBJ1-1,CASSILGGSNTEAFF
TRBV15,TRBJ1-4,CATSRDYRGIDEKLFF
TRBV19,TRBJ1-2,CASSIRRQILYGYTF
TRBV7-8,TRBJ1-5,CASSLAGIFGNQPQHF
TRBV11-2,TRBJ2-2,CASSLQGANGELFF
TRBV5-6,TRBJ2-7,CASSLRLGEGPAYEQYF
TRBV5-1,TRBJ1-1,CASKVGDYRPNTEAFF
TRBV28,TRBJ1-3,CASLTPGQGYTIYF
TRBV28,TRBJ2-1,CASTRGTNEQFF
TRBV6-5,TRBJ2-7,CASLRGAEQYF
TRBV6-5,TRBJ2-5,CASSAGGVETQYF
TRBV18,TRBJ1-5,CASSPRIAGNQPQHF
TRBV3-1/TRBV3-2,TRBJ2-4,CASSLDRPAGAKNIQYF
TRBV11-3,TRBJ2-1,CASSSPGLANEQFF
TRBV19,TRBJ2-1,CASSVKAGGSGEQFF
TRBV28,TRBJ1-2,CASSLLGTGGYTF
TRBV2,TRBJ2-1,CASRPRGGSGYNEQFF
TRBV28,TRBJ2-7,CASTKTGRLLYEQYF
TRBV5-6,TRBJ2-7,CASSQLLAGYEQYF
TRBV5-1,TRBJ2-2,CASSLDVGSYMNTGELFF
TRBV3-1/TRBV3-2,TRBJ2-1,CASSHVGNEQFF
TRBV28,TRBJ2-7,CASSVPHMPAYEQYF
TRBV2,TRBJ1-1,CASSPHLRGVTEAFF
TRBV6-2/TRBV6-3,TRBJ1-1,CASSKLTGTALNEAFF
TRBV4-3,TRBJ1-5,CASSQDHQSNQPQHF
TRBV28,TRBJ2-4,CASSLPGTNGNIQYF
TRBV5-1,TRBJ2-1,CASSLGSSGAYNEQFF
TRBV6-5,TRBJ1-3,CASSYGEGGNTIYF
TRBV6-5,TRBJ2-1,CASSPDRSSYNEQFF
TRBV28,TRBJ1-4,CASTLRGGRNEKLFF
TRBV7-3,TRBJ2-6,CASSLTMTGTGANVLTF
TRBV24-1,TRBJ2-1,CATSDPQAGRLNEQFF
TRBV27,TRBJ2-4,CASSLEGTAAVAKNIQYF
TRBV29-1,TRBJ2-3,CSVRSGASTDTQYF
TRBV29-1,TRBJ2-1,CSVVGQPGPGGGNEQFF
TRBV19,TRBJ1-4,CASLPDRGLIEKLFF
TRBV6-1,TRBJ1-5,CASSGDLNQPQHF
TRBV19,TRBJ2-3,CASSGGPRGTDTQYF
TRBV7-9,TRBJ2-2,CASSTRTSGTGELFF
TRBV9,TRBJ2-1,CASSEGSLAGTNEQFF
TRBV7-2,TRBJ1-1,CASSSRVEAFF
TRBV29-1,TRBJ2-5,CSVPGASQETQYF
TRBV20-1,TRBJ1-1,CSASPANTEAFF
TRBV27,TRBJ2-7,CASNPGLAGTYEQYF
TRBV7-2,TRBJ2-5,CASSIASRRQETQYF
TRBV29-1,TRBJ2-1,CRAGGNEQFF
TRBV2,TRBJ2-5,CASSAQETQYF
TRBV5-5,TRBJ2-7,CASSLAGTGGYEQYF
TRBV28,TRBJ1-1,CASSLQGREAFF
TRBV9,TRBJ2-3,CASSVGGQGTQYF
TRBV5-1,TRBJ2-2,CASSWTGFSRGTGELFF
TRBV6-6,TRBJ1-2,CASRLQGAASYGYTF
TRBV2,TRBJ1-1,CASSEYVLNTEAFF
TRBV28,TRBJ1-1,CASGRIEAFF
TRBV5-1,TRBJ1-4,CASSLAGGGRNEKLFF